This T cell receptor (beta chain) was profiled in a study of response to subunit inactivated influenza vaccine. The study, taken as a whole, reports: Authors proposed each seasonal influenza vaccination draws in few new T cells.

About this clonotype itself: The antigen is undetermined.

TCRdb processed the RT-PCR reads anew with MiXCR; each CDR3 protein has one entry. This sample has about 520,000 distinct CDR3 sequences, with roughly 7.6% found just once. The germline V gene has CDR1 SGHKS and CDR2 YYEKEE (reference sequence). This CDR3 comprises 14 residues. Unmatched junction bases numbered 5, after V lost 1 base and J lost 7 bases. The V gene is TRBV5-5, the J gene TRBJ2-7; the match to TRBD1 covers 10 bases. The TCR sequence derives from a man between 50 and 70 years old who received an inactivated influenza vaccine. Sequenced here: PBMCs from blood, sampled about 24 months after vaccination. The CDR3 DNA reads as TGTGCCAGCAGCTTGACTGGGACAGGGGTTGAGCAGTACTTC. Its protein is CASSLTGTGVEQYF. The variable domain in full, with the rest retrieved from reference TRBV5-5 and TRBJ2-7, is DAGVTQSPTHLIKTRGQQVTLRCSPISGHKSVSWYQQVLGQGPQFIFQYYEKEERGRGNFPDRFSARQFPNYSSELNVNALLLGDSALYLCASSLTGTGVEQYFGPGTRLTVT.